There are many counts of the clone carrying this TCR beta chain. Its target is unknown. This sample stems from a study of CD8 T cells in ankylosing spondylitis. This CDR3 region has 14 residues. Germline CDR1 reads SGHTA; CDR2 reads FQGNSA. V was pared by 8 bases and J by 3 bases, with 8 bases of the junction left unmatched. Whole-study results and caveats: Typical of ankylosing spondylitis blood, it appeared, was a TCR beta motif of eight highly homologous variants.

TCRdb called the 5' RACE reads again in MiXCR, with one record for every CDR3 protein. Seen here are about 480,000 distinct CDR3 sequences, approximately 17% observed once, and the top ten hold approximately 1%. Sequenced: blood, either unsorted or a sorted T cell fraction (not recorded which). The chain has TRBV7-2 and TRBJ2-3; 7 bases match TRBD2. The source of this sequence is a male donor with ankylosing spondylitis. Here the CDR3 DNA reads TGTGCCAGCTCACCATCCGGGGGGACAGATACGCAGTATTTT. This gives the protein CASSPSGGTDTQYF.